This entry lists 17 T cell receptor beta chains sequenced from one sample in a study of identical twins. TCRdb reanalysed the 5' RACE reads using MiXCR and keeps one entry per CDR3 protein. Here the sample spans about 920,000 distinct CDR3 sequences, 9% to 15% being singletons. This sample was shared with a second study, whose subject was yellow fever vaccine responses in identical twins.

Material for sequencing was PBMCs. The source is a woman under 30 in good health.

This clonotype turned up a few times. The rearrangement joins TRBV20-1 to TRBJ2-1; 12 positions match TRBD2. V trimming: 6 bases; J trimming: 1 base; junction bases outside the gene matches: 7. The CDR3 extends over 16 amino acids. Germline V gives CDR1 DFQATT, CDR2 SNEGSKA (reference sequence). The CDR3 reads CSAASGTSGSYNEQFF. CDR3 sequence (DNA): TGCAGTGCAGCCTCCGGGACTAGCGGGTCCTACAATGAGCAGTTCTTC.

The CDR3 protein is CSARPPDRGTEAFF. The CDR3 DNA follows: TGCAGTGCTAGACCACCGGACAGGGGGACTGAAGCTTTCTTT. The V call is TRBV20-1, the J call TRBJ1-1, with 10 bases lining up with TRBD1. Germline trimming cut 2 bases from V and 5 bases from J; bases unmatched to any gene: 5. The CDR3 has 14 amino acids. Germline CDR1 is DFQATT and CDR2 is SNEGSKA (reference sequence).

The chain joins TRBV3-1 to TRBJ1-2; possible D gene TRBD1, 6 bases. This CDR3 region has 13 residues. Germline-derived CDR1 and CDR2 are LGHDT and YNNKEL (reference sequence). V dropped 6 bases and J dropped 7 bases, with 15 bases sitting between them. CDR3: CASRSTGLRGYTF. The CDR3 DNA follows: TGTGCCAGCAGAAGCACAGGGCTGCGTGGCTACACCTTC.

This rearrangement joins TRBV3-1 to TRBJ2-5; 8 bases map to TRBD2. This CDR3 spans 16 amino acids. Germline V gives CDR1 LGHDT, CDR2 YNNKEL (reference sequence). V shed 8 bases and J 3 bases; nucleotides not matched to a gene: 14. CDR3 in amino acids: CASSRPRTSREETQYF. For the CDR3, the DNA is TGTGCCAGCTCCCGACCACGGACTAGCCGGGAAGAGACCCAGTACTTC.

The CDR3, as DNA: TGTGCCAGCAGTTACCTAGGTCGCGGGACACCGTCCTACGAGCAGTACTTC. It yields the protein CASSYLGRGTPSYEQYF. V is TRBV6-5 and J is TRBJ2-7; the D call may be TRBD1 or TRBD2 (6 bases each). Germline loops: CDR1 MNHEY, CDR2 SVGAGI. The CDR3 runs to 17 residues. V was clipped by 2 bases and J by 1 base, with 18 bases between them.

This clonotype showed up many times. The chain links TRBV7-7 to TRBJ2-1; D is ambiguous. Germline V gene sequence: CDR1 SSHAT, CDR2 FNYEAQ (reference sequence). V was clipped by 5 bases and J by 0 bases, with 20 bases between them. The CDR3 contains 18 residues. CDR3 in amino acids: CASSPQSPWSFSYNEQFF. CDR3 nucleotide sequence: TGTGCCAGCAGCCCTCAGTCCCCCTGGTCCTTCTCCTACAATGAGCAGTTCTTC.

This chain links TRBV20-1 with TRBJ2-1, with 9 bases aligning to TRBD2. V shed 6 bases and J 3 bases; nucleotides not matched to a gene: 6. The CDR3 covers 14 residues. Germline V lookup: CDR1 DFQATT, CDR2 SNEGSKA (reference sequence). The CDR3 region is CSAPSGVNYNEQFF. CDR3 nucleotide sequence: TGCAGTGCACCTAGCGGGGTGAACTACAATGAGCAGTTCTTC.

This clonotype came up a few times. V and J are TRBV5-1 and TRBJ2-2, with 9 bases fitting TRBD1. V was pared by 4 bases and J by 5 bases, with 15 bases of the junction left unmatched. The V gene's germline CDR1 is SGHRS and CDR2 YFSETQ. CDR3 length: 18 amino acids. The CDR3 sequence: CASSRAYSRDRETGELFF. CDR3 bases: TGCGCCAGCAGCCGAGCTTATTCCCGGGACAGGGAGACCGGGGAGCTGTTTTTT. The full variable domain, its missing parts supplied by reference TRBV5-1 and TRBJ2-2, is KAGVTQTPRYLIKTRGQQVTLSCSPISGHRSVSWYQQTPGQGLQFLFEYFSETQRNKGNFPGRFSGRQFSNSRSEMNVSTLELGDSALYLCASSRAYSRDRETGELFFGEGSRLTVL.

This chain joins TRBV11-2 and TRBJ2-1; TRBD2 agrees at 9 bases. V trimming: 2 bases; J trimming: 4 bases; junction bases outside the gene matches: 6. Looked up from germline, CDR1 is SGHAT and CDR2 is FQNNGV. CDR3 length equals 16 residues. The CDR3 nucleotides are TGTGCCAGCAGCTTAATAGCGGGAGTGGGTTACAATGAGCAGTTCTTC. This sequence encodes CASSLIAGVGYNEQFF.

This clonotype turned up a few times. This chain links TRBV11-3 with TRBJ2-7; 9 bases agree with TRBD2. CDR1 and CDR2 from the germline V gene are SGHNT and YENEEA. The CDR3 runs 13 residues. V trimming: 0 bases; J trimming: 12 bases; junction bases outside the gene matches: 6. The CDR3 region is CASSLDLAGVLYF. The DNA for the CDR3 is TGTGCCAGCAGCTTAGATTTAGCGGGAGTTTTGTACTTC. Drawing the rest from reference TRBV11-3 and TRBJ2-7, the complete variable domain is EAGVVQSPRYKIIEKKQPVAFWCNPISGHNTLYWYLQNLGQGPELLIRYENEEAVDDSQLPKDRFSAERLKGVDSTLKIQPAELGDSAVYLCASSLDLAGVLYFGPGTRLTVT.

V and J are TRBV3-1 and TRBJ2-1, with D hard to call. Between the trimmed V and J ends, which lost 0 bases and 3 bases, there was a span of 12 bases. The CDR3 is 16 amino acids. Germline CDR1 is LGHDT and CDR2 is YNNKEL (reference sequence). The CDR3 loop reads CASSQEWVESYNEQFF. CDR3 nucleotide sequence: TGTGCCAGCAGCCAAGAATGGGTAGAGAGCTACAATGAGCAGTTCTTC.

This clonotype was observed many times. The chain is built from TRBV7-2 and TRBJ1-3; D might be TRBD1 (6 bases). V was trimmed by 2 bases and J by 0 bases, leaving 8 bases between them. This CDR3 region has 15 residues. The germline V gene encodes CDR1 SGHTA and CDR2 FQGNSA. The CDR3 region is CASSLRGASGNTIYF. Written as DNA, the CDR3 is TGTGCCAGCAGCTTAAGGGGGGCCTCTGGAAACACCATATATTTT.

The genes are TRBV4-1 and TRBJ2-5, with D perhaps TRBD2 (7 bases). The length of the CDR3 is 16 residues. Germline-derived CDR1 and CDR2 are MGHRA and YSYEKL. The germline V and J ends were trimmed by 6 bases and 5 bases, with 22 bases remaining between them. CDR3 sequence: CASRPSGAGVRETQYF. Here the CDR3 DNA reads TGCGCCAGCAGGCCTTCGGGGGCGGGGGTACGTGAGACCCAGTACTTC.

V and J are TRBV12-3 or TRBV12-4 and TRBJ2-1, with 10 bases identical to TRBD1. Trimming took 1 base from V and 8 from J; bases not matched to a gene: 2. The CDR3 runs to 14 residues. CDR3 nucleotides: TGTGCCAGCAGTTTAGAGGGACAGGGGTATGAGCAGTTCTTC. Protein product: CASSLEGQGYEQFF.

This chain connects TRBV6-4 to TRBJ2-2; D is perhaps TRBD1 (7 bases). Trimming removed 0 bases at V and 8 bases at J, with 19 bases between. This CDR3 is built from 17 residues. From germline, CDR1 is MRHNA and CDR2 SNTAGT. The CDR3 DNA sequence: TGTGCCAGCAGTGACTCTCACGCGGGACAGTATGGAGGGGAGCTGTTTTTT. This sequence encodes CASSDSHAGQYGGELFF.

The gene calls are TRBV7-6 and TRBJ2-2, with 10 positions matching TRBD2. CDR3 length equals 16 residues. V trimming: 3 bases; J trimming: 4 bases; junction bases outside the gene matches: 5. Germline CDR1 is SGHVS and CDR2 is FNYEAQ. CDR3 region: CASSFTRLAGTGELFF. CDR3 DNA sequence: TGTGCCAGCAGCTTTACCCGACTAGCGGGCACCGGGGAGCTGTTTTTT.

This clonotype has ten or more counts. The chain employs TRBV12-3 or TRBV12-4 and TRBJ1-5, with 12 nucleotides matching TRBD1. The CDR3 sequence is 15 residues long. Trimming cost V 1 base and J 7 bases; bases outside gene matches: 2. CDR3 residues: CASSLGDRGRQPQHF. Written as DNA, the CDR3 is TGTGCCAGCAGTTTAGGGGACAGGGGGCGACAGCCCCAGCATTTT.